Following are 32 T cell receptor beta chains from one sample sequenced in a study of blood T cells in healthy people across ages (dated by TCRdb to about 2015). The library was generated by 5' RACE. TCRdb lists the instrument as Illumina HiSeq 2500. A second roughly 6 to 12 cycle PCR used a sample-barcoded 5' primer and a J-beta primer mix. Through fastp at Q25 and MiXCR, TCRdb rebuilt clones from the public reads, retaining in-frame beta chains. Rows are combined by CDR3 protein, so each entry shows the most common genes and DNA. Present in this sample are about 1.8 million distinct CDR3 sequences, about 50% of which were seen just once. More than 2% of the sample is in the top ten clones. The sequencing input was blood. These TCRs come from a woman in her 40s in good health.

In its sample, this clonotype was seen a few times. The V gene is TRBV20-1, the J gene TRBJ1-6, with D unresolved. The CDR3 is 15 residues long. CDR1 is DFQATT and CDR2 is SNEGSKA in the germline V gene (reference sequence). The ends were cut back, 1 base at V and 0 bases at J, with 7 bases in the middle. Written as DNA, the CDR3 is TGCAGTGCTAGAGGGGAAAGCTCCTATAATTCACCCCTCCACTTT. Encoded protein: CSARGESSYNSPLHF.

The gene calls are TRBV6-2 or TRBV6-3 and TRBJ2-1; no clear D. This CDR3 spans 12 amino acids. Germline-derived CDR1 and CDR2 are MNHEY and SVGEGT. V lost 2 bases, J lost 8 bases, and 7 bases lay in between. Here the CDR3 reads CASSYLWDEQFF. CDR3 nucleotides: TGTGCCAGCAGTTACCTGTGGGATGAGCAGTTCTTC.

This chain joins TRBV12-3 or TRBV12-4 and TRBJ2-1; D possibly matches TRBD1 or TRBD2 (5 bases each). V was clipped by 7 bases and J by 9 bases, with 16 bases between them. This CDR3 is built from 13 residues. The CDR3 DNA sequence: TGTGCCAGCACCTTGGGGGTGTCCGGTGAGCAGTTCTTC. Translation gives CASTLGVSGEQFF.

This clonotype was observed a handful of times. The CDR3 is CASSQDSMPNYGYTF. CDR3 coding DNA: TGCGCCAGCAGCCAAGATAGTATGCCAAACTATGGCTACACCTTC. The chain couples TRBV4-3 to TRBJ1-2, with D unresolved. Trimming shortened V by 0 bases and J by 2 bases, and 10 bases separated the two germline ends. Germline V CDR1 and CDR2: LGHNA, YSLEER. The CDR3 spans 15 residues.

The rearrangement uses TRBV20-1 and TRBJ2-3, with 8 positions matching TRBD2. The CDR3 is 14 amino acids. Trimming removed 6 bases from V and 1 base from J; junction bases left unmatched: 6. Per the germline V gene, CDR1 is DFQATT and CDR2 is SNEGSKA (reference sequence). The CDR3 sequence is CSALLGGGTDTQYF. The DNA of the CDR3 is TGCAGTGCCCTTCTCGGGGGGGGCACAGATACGCAGTATTTT.

This chain joins TRBV5-1 and TRBJ2-1, with D unresolved. The J call may be faulty, since TRBJ2-7 better matches the DNA end. CDR3 length equals 15 residues. Germline lookup yields CDR1 SGHRS and CDR2 YFSETQ. In DNA form, the CDR3 reads TGCGCCAGCAGCTCTGACCCGGGCTCCTACAATGAGCAGTACTTC. Its translation is CASSSDPGSYNEQYF.

The chain is built from TRBV25-1 and TRBJ2-5; the match to TRBD1 covers 7 bases. The CDR3 loop spans 15 amino acids. The trim removed 2 bases at V and 5 bases at J, leaving 8 bases unmatched. Germline V gene data show CDR1 as MGHDK and CDR2 as SYGVNS. CDR3 coding DNA: TGTGCCAGCAGTGAAGGGCCCCCACAGGGGGAGACCCAGTACTTC. This sequence encodes CASSEGPPQGETQYF. Full variable domain (remainder filled in from reference TRBV25-1 and TRBJ2-5): EADIYQTPRYLVIGTGKKITLECSQTMGHDKMYWYQQDPGMELHLIHYSYGVNSTEKGDLSSESTVSRIRTEHFPLTLESARPSHTSQYLCASSEGPPQGETQYFGPGTRLLVL.

The rearrangement uses TRBV6-2 or TRBV6-3 and TRBJ2-1; 8 nucleotides line up with TRBD2. The CDR3 contains 16 residues. V shed 3 bases, J shed 4 bases, and the junction held 8 bases outside the gene matches. Germline V gives CDR1 MNHEY, CDR2 SVGEGT. In DNA form, the CDR3 reads TGTGCCAGCAGTTATTTGTCCGGGGGGGCTTACAATGAGCAGTTCTTC. It codes for CASSYLSGGAYNEQFF.

A word on this clonotype: A much more abundant neighbour one base away suggests this may be a read error. The chain employs TRBV18 and TRBJ2-7, with 7 positions matching TRBD2. The V and J ends lost 3 bases and 12 bases, in that order; junction bases with no gene match: 20. The CDR3 is made up of 16 amino acids. CDR1 and CDR2 (germline): KGHSH, LQKENI. CDR3 sequence reads: CASSPTMGGQLETRYF. The CDR3 nucleotides read TGTGCCAGCTCACCCACAATGGGAGGGCAGTTGGAGACCCGGTACTTC.

V and J are TRBV18 and TRBJ2-4, with D possibly TRBD1 on 5 matching bases. The DNA end lines up better with TRBJ2-7; the J call may be wrong. Germline lookup yields CDR1 KGHSH and CDR2 LQKENI. The CDR3 spans 13 residues. This CDR3 is CASSPNAGHEQYF. In DNA, the CDR3 is TGTGCCAGCTCACCCAATGCAGGGCACGAGCAGTACTTC.

V and J are TRBV7-9 and TRBJ1-2, with D hard to call. The CDR3 is 13 residues long. Germline-derived CDR1 and CDR2 are SEHNR and FQNEAQ (reference sequence). Trimming took off 2 bases at V and 2 bases at J, with 6 bases between the two ends. The CDR3 region has the DNA TGTGCCAGCAGCTTAAACATGAACTATGGCTACACCTTC. Translated, it gives CASSLNMNYGYTF.

The V and J genes are TRBV14 and TRBJ2-4; 8 positions agree with TRBD2. The J call is doubtful: the DNA matches TRBJ2-5 better. Germline V gene sequence: CDR1 SGHDN, CDR2 FVKESK. The CDR3 extends over 15 amino acids. CDR3 DNA sequence: TGTGCCAGCAGCCAAGAAGGTGGGACTAGGAAGACCCAGTACTTC. It translates to CASSQEGGTRKTQYF.

The chain recombines TRBV21-1 with TRBJ2-5; the tabulated D call, TRBD1, remains unverified against the DNA. TRBV21-1 is designated a pseudogene. This CDR3 has 16 residues. CDR3 nucleotides: TGTGCCAGCAGCTCGTTAAAGGGACAGGGGGCAAAGACCCAGTACTTC. Encoded protein: CASSSLKGQGAKTQYF.

This clonotype appeared a few times. The V gene is TRBV29-1, the J gene TRBJ2-1, with D possibly being TRBD1 (5 bases). This CDR3 spans 13 amino acids. CDR1 and CDR2 (germline): SQVTM, ANQGSEA. Trimming shortened V by 1 base and J by 8 bases, and 12 bases separated the two germline ends. CDR3 protein: CSVEGQTNHEQFF. CDR3 nucleotide sequence: TGCAGCGTTGAAGGACAGACGAACCATGAGCAGTTCTTC.

The chain joins TRBV20-1 to TRBJ2-3, with 9 nucleotides matching TRBD1. The CDR3 totals 12 residues. The ends lost 7 bases at V and 6 bases at J; junction bases unmatched: 5. CDR1 and CDR2 from the germline V gene are DFQATT and SNEGSKA (reference sequence). The CDR3 reads CSVWTGADTQYF. The CDR3 nucleotides read TGCAGTGTTTGGACAGGGGCGGATACGCAGTATTTT.

The CDR3 nucleotides read TGTGCCAGCAGTGATGGGGGGATTATTTCCTACGAGCAGTACTTC. Translating it yields CASSDGGIISYEQYF. The rearrangement uses TRBV2 and TRBJ2-7; perhaps TRBD2 as D (6 bases). The CDR3 consists of 15 residues. The V end was cut by 3 bases, the J end by 1 base, with 13 bases between. In germline, CDR1 is SNHLY, CDR2 FYNNEI.

This sequence joins TRBV2 and TRBJ1-2, with D possibly matching TRBD1 (5 bases). CDR1 is SNHLY and CDR2 is FYNNEI in the germline V gene. V was clipped by 0 bases and J by 4 bases, with 9 bases between them. The CDR3 runs to 14 residues. Here the CDR3 reads CASSEAGVGYGYTF. The CDR3 DNA reads TGTGCCAGCAGTGAAGCAGGGGTTGGCTATGGCTACACCTTC.

A few counts support this clonotype. The V and J genes are TRBV12-3 or TRBV12-4 and TRBJ2-1; 10 nucleotides align to TRBD1. This CDR3 spans 14 amino acids. The V gene end was trimmed by 5 bases and the J gene end by 7 bases; junction bases not matched to a gene: 5. Here the CDR3 DNA reads TGTGCCAGCAGTATAGGACAGGGGGGAAATGAGCAGTTCTTC. Translated, it gives CASSIGQGGNEQFF.

In its sample, this clonotype was seen a few times. The rearrangement links TRBV12-3 or TRBV12-4 to TRBJ2-1, with D unclear. The CDR3 sequence is 15 residues long. V lost 5 bases and J lost 7, with 18 bases in between. The CDR3 sequence is CASSPLNVGLNEQFF. Written as DNA, the CDR3 is TGTGCCAGCAGTCCCCTGAATGTCGGGTTGAATGAGCAGTTCTTC.

The chain uses TRBV29-1 and TRBJ2-7; D is uncertain. V was cut by 3 bases and J by 5 bases, with 8 bases left in between. The CDR3 covers 11 residues. Per the germline V gene, CDR1 is SQVTM and CDR2 is ANQGSEA. CDR3 nucleotide sequence: TGCAGCGTTGAGAGAGAGAACGAGCAGTACTTC. It encodes CSVERENEQYF.

A few counts support this clonotype. The chain recombines TRBV29-1 with TRBJ2-7, with 7 bases aligning to TRBD1. The germline gives CDR1 SQVTM, CDR2 ANQGSEA. The CDR3 runs 16 residues. J was trimmed by 0 bases and V by 5 bases; bases with no gene match: 13. The CDR3 spells CSVFSIVRDSSYEQYF. CDR3 DNA sequence: TGCAGCGTTTTTTCTATAGTTCGGGACAGCTCCTACGAGCAGTACTTC.

The chain uses TRBV12-3 or TRBV12-4 and TRBJ1-2, with D unclear. This CDR3 region has 14 residues. The ends were cut back, 7 bases at V and 5 bases at J, with 17 bases in the middle. The CDR3 region has the DNA TGTGCCAGCAATACGGACTCCCATCGGTATGGCTACACCTTC. The encoded protein is CASNTDSHRYGYTF.

The CDR3 nucleotides read TGTGCCAGCAGTTACTCGCCCGGGACCCTCTCCTACGAGCAGTACTTC. Encoded protein: CASSYSPGTLSYEQYF. The chain couples TRBV6-5 to TRBJ2-7; D possibly uses TRBD1 or TRBD2 (5 bases each). Germline-derived CDR1 and CDR2 are MNHEY and SVGAGI. The CDR3 has 16 amino acids. The germline V and J ends were trimmed by 0 bases and 0 bases, with 12 bases remaining between them.

V usage is TRBV7-2 and J usage is TRBJ2-3; D ambiguous. The CDR3 has 12 residues. The V end lost 5 bases, the J end lost 6 bases, and 9 bases lay between the germline ends. The germline V gene has CDR1 SGHTA and CDR2 FQGNSA. The CDR3 bases are TGTGCCAGCAGCAAAGACATGGATACGCAGTATTTT. This codes for CASSKDMDTQYF. Combining the CDR3 with reference TRBV7-2 and TRBJ2-3 gives the whole variable domain GAGVSQSPSNKVTEKGKDVELRCDPISGHTALYWYRQSLGQGLEFLIYFQGNSAPDKSGLPSDRFSAERTGGSVSTLTIQRTQQEDSAVYLCASSKDMDTQYFGPGTRLTVL.

A single count supports this clonotype. The chain couples TRBV10-3 to TRBJ1-1; the D gene is possibly TRBD1 (6 bases). Germline-derived CDR1 and CDR2 are ENHRY and SYGVKD. The CDR3 is made up of 17 amino acids. V lost 2 bases and J 3 bases, leaving 19 bases between the germline ends. CDR3 amino acids: CAISETWGARRDTEAFF. The CDR3 nucleotides read TGTGCCATCAGTGAGACGTGGGGGGCTCGACGAGACACTGAAGCTTTCTTT.

CDR3 sequence (DNA): TGTGCCAGCAGTTACTCTGGGGAGCCCACAGATACGCAGTATTTT. Protein sequence: CASSYSGEPTDTQYF. The V gene is TRBV6-5, the J gene TRBJ2-3, with a tentative D call TRBD2 (5 bases). The length of the CDR3 is 15 residues. Between the trimmed V and J ends, which lost 0 bases and 2 bases, there was a span of 9 bases. Germline CDR1 is MNHEY and CDR2 is SVGAGI.

Notes on this clonotype: A far larger clone is only one base removed, so a read error is likely. The genes are TRBV11-2 and TRBJ2-5; perhaps TRBD2 as D (5 bases). CDR1 is SGHAT, CDR2 FQNNGV, per germline. CDR3 length: 12 residues. CDR3 amino acids: CVSSLERETQYF. The CDR3 DNA reads as TGTGTCAGCAGCTTAGAGCGGGAGACCCAGTACTTC.

The rearrangement joins TRBV15 to TRBJ2-1; TRBD1 matches 8 bases. CDR3 length equals 13 residues. J gave up 5 bases and V 6 bases, and 3 bases lay outside the gene matches. Germline loops: CDR1 LNHNV, CDR2 YYDKDF (reference sequence). Here the CDR3 reads CATRARGHNEQFF. In DNA form, the CDR3 reads TGTGCCACCAGGGCCAGGGGGCACAATGAGCAGTTCTTC.

V is TRBV20-1 and J is TRBJ2-5; D call uncertain. The V gene lost 2 bases and the J gene lost 4 bases, with 11 bases spanning the gap. CDR3 length: 13 residues. Germline CDR1 and CDR2: DFQATT and SNEGSKA (reference sequence). CDR3 bases: TGCAGTGCTAGAAGTCGGGTTCGAGAGACCCAGTACTTC. Translated: CSARSRVRETQYF.

This sequence joins TRBV11-1 and TRBJ2-3, with a tentative D call TRBD2 (6 bases). Germline assignment: CDR1 SGHAT and CDR2 FQDESV (reference sequence). CDR3 length: 15 amino acids. V lost 2 bases, J lost 2 bases, and 11 bases lay in between. This chain's CDR3 is CASSLRDWITDTQYF. For the CDR3, the DNA is TGTGCCAGCAGCTTAAGGGACTGGATCACAGATACGCAGTATTTT.

CDR3 protein: CSAKIWSEAFF. The CDR3 DNA reads TGCAGTGCGAAGATATGGTCTGAAGCTTTCTTT. The genes are TRBV20-1 and TRBJ1-1, with D unresolved. V was shortened by 6 bases and J by 6 bases, with 11 bases between the two germline ends. Germline V gives CDR1 DFQATT, CDR2 SNEGSKA (reference sequence). The CDR3 totals 11 residues.

This clonotype was observed a few times. Written as DNA, the CDR3 is TGTGCCACCAGCAGAGGGACAGTCCTCCAAGAGACCCAGTACTTC. Translated, it gives CATSRGTVLQETQYF. The rearrangement links TRBV15 to TRBJ2-5; tentative D call: TRBD1 (6 bases). This CDR3 has 15 residues. With 1 base removed from V and 1 base from J, the gap between germline ends came to 10 bases. Germline V CDR1 and CDR2: LNHNV, YYDKDF (reference sequence). The complete variable domain, with remaining parts taken from reference TRBV15 and TRBJ2-5, reads DAMVIQNPRYQVTQFGKPVTLSCSQTLNHNVMYWYQQKSSQAPKLLFHYYDKDFNNEADTPDNFQSRRPNTSFCFLDIRSPGLGDTAMYLCATSRGTVLQETQYFGPGTRLLVL.